This T cell receptor beta chain was profiled in a study of shared clonotypes between healthy human individuals. This clone was found many times. J gave up 9 bases and V 6 bases, and 12 bases lay outside the gene matches. Germline CDR1 SNHLY, CDR2 FYNNEI. The CDR3 is 15 residues long. Assay: immunoSEQ multiplex PCR; the TCRdb copy retains only in-frame clones and omits some. This sample has hundreds of thousands of clones, with 55% to 85% found just once. The origin of this receptor is a woman aged 30 to 39 in good health. The sequencing input was memory CD4+ T cells sorted from blood. Subset specified: CD45RA-negative fraction. The rearrangement uses TRBV2 and TRBJ1-5; 9 bases line up with TRBD1. The CDR3 sequence: CASSLEGQGQGPQHF. The DNA for the CDR3 is TGTGCCAGCAGCCTCGAGGGACAGGGTCAGGGGCCCCAGCATTTT.